This T cell receptor (beta chain) emerged from a study of shared clonotypes between healthy human individuals. Study conclusions and caveats: Generally, estimated richness proved larger in naive subsets than it did in memory subsets.

It was around 180 ng DNA, some 30,000 T cell genomes, that sorted-subset replicate PCRs used. The repertoire was sequenced with immunoSEQ multiplex PCR; TCRdb's copy has only in-frame clones and lacks some. The sample records over 2 million clones, less than 95% being singletons. In its sample, this clone was seen once. Its specificity is not known. Germline V lookup: CDR1 GTSNPN, CDR2 SVGIG (reference sequence). V dropped 5 bases and J dropped 4; count of bases not matched to a gene: 12. The CDR3 is 16 amino acids. This TCR was recovered from a man younger than 30 in good health. Some clones in this sample may be carry-over from other donors' samples. J is TRBJ2-2 and V is TRBV30; 8 nucleotides agree with TRBD2. The sequenced sample consisted of naive CD4+ T cells from PBMCs. Regarding subset: CD45RA+ positively selected. CDR3 in amino acids: CAWPGRGGSRTGELFF. The CDR3 nucleotides are TGTGCCTGGCCGGGCCGGGGGGGGAGTCGCACCGGGGAGCTGTTTTTT.